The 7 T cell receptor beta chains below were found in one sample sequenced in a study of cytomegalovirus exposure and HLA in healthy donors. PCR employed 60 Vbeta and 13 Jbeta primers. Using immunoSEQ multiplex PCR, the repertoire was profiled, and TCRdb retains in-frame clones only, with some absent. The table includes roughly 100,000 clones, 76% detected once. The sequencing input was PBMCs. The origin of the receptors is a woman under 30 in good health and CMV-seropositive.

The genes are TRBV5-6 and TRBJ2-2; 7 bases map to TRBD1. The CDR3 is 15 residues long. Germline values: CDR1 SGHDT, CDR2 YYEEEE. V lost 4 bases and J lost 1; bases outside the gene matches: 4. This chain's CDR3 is CASSKGDRNTGELFF. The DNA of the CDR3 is TGTGCCAGCAGCAAGGGGGACAGGAACACCGGGGAGCTGTTTTTT.

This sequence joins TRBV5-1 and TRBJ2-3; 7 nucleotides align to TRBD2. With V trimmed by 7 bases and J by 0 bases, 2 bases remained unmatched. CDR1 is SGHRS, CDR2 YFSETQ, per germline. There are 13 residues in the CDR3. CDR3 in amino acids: CASRRESTDTQYF. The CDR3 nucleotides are TGCGCCAGCCGGCGGGAGAGCACAGATACGCAGTATTTT.

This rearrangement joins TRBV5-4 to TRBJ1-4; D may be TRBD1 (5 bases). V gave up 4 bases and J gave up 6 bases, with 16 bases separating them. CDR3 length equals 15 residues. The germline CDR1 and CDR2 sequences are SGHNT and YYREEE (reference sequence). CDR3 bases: TGTGCCAGCAGCCCGGGGACGGGGGAGTATGAAAAACTGTTTTTT. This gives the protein CASSPGTGEYEKLFF. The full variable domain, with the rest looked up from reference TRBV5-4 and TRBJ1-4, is ETGVTQSPTHLIKTRGQQVTLRCSSQSGHNTVSWYQQALGQGPQFIFQYYREEENGRGNFPPRFSGLQFPNYSSELNVNALELDDSALYLCASSPGTGEYEKLFFGSGTQLSVL.

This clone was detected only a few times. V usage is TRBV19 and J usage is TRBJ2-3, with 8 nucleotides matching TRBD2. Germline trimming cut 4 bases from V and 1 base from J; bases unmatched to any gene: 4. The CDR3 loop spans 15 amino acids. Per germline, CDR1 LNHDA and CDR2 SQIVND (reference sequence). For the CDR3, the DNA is TGTGCCAGTAGTACAAGGCGGGAGGGCACAGATACGCAGTATTTT. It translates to CASSTRREGTDTQYF.

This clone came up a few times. CDR3 in amino acids: CAIRETGGTEAFF. The CDR3 nucleotides read TGTGCCATCAGAGAGACAGGGGGGACTGAAGCTTTCTTT. V usage is TRBV10-3 and J usage is TRBJ1-1; 9 bases match TRBD1. Losses at the gene ends were 6 bases for V and 5 bases for J; bases not matched to a gene: 4. The length of the CDR3 is 13 residues. The germline gives CDR1 ENHRY, CDR2 SYGVKD.

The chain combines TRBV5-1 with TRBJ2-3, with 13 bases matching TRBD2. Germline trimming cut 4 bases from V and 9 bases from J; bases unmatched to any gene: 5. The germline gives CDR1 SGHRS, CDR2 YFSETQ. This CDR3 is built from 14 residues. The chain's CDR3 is CASSPGLAGDTQYF. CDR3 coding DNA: TGCGCCAGCAGCCCAGGACTAGCGGGAGACACGCAGTATTTT.

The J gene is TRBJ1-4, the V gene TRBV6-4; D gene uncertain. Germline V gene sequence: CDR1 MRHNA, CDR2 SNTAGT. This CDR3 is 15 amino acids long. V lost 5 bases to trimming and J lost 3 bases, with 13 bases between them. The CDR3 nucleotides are TGTGCCAGCAGTCGGCGGACCGGGGCTAATGAAAAACTGTTTTTT. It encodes CASSRRTGANEKLFF.